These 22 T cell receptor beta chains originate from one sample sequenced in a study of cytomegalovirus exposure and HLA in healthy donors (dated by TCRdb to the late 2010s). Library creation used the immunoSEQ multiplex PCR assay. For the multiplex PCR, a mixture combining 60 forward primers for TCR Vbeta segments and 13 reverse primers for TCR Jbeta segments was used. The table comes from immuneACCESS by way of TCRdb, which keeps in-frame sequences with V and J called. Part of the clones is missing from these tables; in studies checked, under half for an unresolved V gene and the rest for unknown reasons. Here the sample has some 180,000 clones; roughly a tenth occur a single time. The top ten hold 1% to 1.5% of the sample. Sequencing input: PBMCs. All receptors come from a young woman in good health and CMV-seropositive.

The CDR3, as DNA: TGTGCCAGCAGCCAAGTCGCGGGCTCCTACAATGAGCAGTTCTTC. It translates to CASSQVAGSYNEQFF. The rearrangement uses TRBV4-2 and TRBJ2-1, with D possibly TRBD2 on 5 matching bases. The V end lost 1 base, the J end lost 0 bases, and 7 bases lay between the germline ends. The CDR3 is made up of 15 amino acids. In germline, CDR1 is LGHNA, CDR2 YNFKEQ.

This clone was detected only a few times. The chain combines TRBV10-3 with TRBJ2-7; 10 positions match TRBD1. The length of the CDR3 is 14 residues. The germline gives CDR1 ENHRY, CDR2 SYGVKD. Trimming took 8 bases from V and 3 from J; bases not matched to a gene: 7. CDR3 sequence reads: CAIGRGTGVYEQYF. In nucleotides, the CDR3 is TGTGCCATCGGGAGAGGGACAGGGGTCTACGAGCAGTACTTC.

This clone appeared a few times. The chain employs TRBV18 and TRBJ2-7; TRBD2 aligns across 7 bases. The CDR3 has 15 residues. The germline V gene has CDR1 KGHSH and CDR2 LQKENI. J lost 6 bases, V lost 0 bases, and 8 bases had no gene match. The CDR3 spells CASSPPGRSVLEQYF. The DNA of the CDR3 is TGTGCCAGCTCACCACCCGGGAGGAGCGTGCTCGAGCAGTACTTC.

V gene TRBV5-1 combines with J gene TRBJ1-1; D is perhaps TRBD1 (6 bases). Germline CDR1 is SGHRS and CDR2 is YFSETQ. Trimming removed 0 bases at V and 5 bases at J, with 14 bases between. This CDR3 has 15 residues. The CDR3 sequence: CASSLDGDIGTEAFF. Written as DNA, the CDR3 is TGCGCCAGCAGCTTGGACGGGGACATCGGGACTGAAGCTTTCTTT.

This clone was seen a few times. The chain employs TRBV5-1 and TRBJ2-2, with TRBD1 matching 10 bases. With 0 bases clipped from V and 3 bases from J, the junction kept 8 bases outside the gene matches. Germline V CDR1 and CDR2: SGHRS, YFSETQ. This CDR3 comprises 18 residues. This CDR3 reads CASSLDPLGQGDTGELFF. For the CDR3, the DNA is TGCGCCAGCAGCTTGGATCCCCTCGGACAGGGGGACACCGGGGAGCTGTTTTTT.

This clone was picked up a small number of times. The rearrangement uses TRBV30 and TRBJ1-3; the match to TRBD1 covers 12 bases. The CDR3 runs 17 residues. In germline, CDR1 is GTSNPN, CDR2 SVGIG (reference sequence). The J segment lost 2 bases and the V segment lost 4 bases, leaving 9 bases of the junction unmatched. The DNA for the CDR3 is TGTGCCTGGATCCAAGGGACAGGGGGCGAACCTGGAAACACCATATATTTT. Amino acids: CAWIQGTGGEPGNTIYF.

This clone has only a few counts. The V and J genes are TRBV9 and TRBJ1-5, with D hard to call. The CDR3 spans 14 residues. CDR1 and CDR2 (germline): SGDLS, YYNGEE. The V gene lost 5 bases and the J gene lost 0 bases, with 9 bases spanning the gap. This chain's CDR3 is CASSVTASNQPQHF. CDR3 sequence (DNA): TGTGCCAGCAGTGTTACAGCTAGCAATCAGCCCCAGCATTTT. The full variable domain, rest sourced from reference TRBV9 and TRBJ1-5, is DSGVTQTPKHLITATGQRVTLRCSPRSGDLSVYWYQQSLDQGLQFLIQYYNGEERAKGNILERFSAQQFPDLHSELNLSSLELGDSALYFCASSVTASNQPQHFGDGTRLSIL.

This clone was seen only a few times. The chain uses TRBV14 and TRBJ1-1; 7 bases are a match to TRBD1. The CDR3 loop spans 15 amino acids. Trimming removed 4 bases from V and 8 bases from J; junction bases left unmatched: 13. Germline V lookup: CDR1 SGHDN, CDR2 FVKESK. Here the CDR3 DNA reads TGTGCCAGCAGCCCCTTCATATCTCCGGACAGGGAAGCTTTCTTT. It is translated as CASSPFISPDREAFF.

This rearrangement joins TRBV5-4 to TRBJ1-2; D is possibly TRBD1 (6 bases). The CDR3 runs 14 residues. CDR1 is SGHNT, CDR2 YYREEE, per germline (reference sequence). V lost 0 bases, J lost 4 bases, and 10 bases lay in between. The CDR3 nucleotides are TGTGCCAGCAGCTTGGCCTCACAGGGCTATGGCTACACCTTC. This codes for CASSLASQGYGYTF.

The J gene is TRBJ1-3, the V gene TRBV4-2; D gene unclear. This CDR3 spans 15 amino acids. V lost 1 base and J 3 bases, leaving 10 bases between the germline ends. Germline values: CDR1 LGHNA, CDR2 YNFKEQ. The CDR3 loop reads CASSQGGSRGNTIYF. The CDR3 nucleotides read TGTGCCAGCAGCCAAGGAGGATCCCGTGGAAACACCATATATTTT.

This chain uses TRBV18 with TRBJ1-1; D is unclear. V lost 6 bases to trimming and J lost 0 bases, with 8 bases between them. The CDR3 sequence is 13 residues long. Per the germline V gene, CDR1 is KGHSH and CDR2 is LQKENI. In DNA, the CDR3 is TGTGCCAGCTCGGCAACTATGAACACTGAAGCTTTCTTT. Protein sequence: CASSATMNTEAFF.

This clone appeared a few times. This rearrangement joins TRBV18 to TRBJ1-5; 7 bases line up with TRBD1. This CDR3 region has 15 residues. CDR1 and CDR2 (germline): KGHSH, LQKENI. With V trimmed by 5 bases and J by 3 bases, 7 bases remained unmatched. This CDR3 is CASSSGQANNQPQHF. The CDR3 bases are TGTGCCAGCTCATCCGGACAGGCAAACAATCAGCCCCAGCATTTT.

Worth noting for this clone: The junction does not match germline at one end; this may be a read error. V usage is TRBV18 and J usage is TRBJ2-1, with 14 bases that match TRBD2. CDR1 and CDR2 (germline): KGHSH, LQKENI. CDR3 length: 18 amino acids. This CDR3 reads CASSPRTSGGFSNNEQFF. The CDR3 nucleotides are TGTGCCAGCTCGCCACGGACTAGCGGGGGGTTTTCCAACAATGAGCAGTTCTTC.

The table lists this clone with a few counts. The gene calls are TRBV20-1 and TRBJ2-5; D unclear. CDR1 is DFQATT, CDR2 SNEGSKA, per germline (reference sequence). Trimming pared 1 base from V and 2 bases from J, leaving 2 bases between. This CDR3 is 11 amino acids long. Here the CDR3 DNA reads TGCAGTGCTAGAGCACAAGAGACCCAGTACTTC. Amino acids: CSARAQETQYF.

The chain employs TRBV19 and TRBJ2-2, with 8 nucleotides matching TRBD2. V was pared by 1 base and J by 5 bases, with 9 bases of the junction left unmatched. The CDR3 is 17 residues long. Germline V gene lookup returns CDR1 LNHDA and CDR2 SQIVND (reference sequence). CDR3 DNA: TGTGCCAGTAGTATAGGGAGAGGTAGCGGGATAACCGGGGAGCTGTTTTTT. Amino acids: CASSIGRGSGITGELFF.

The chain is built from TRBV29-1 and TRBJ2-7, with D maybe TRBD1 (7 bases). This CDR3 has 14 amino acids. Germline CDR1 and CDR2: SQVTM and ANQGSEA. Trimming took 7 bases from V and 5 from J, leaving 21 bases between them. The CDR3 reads CSAAQGGPGDEQYF. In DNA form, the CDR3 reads TGCAGCGCAGCTCAGGGGGGCCCGGGGGACGAGCAGTACTTC.

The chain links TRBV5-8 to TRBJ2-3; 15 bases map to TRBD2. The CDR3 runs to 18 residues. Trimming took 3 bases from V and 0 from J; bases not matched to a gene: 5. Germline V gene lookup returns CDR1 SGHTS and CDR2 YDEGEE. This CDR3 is CASSSGTSGRPSTDTQYF. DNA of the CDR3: TGTGCCAGCAGCTCAGGGACTAGCGGGAGGCCGAGCACAGATACGCAGTATTTT.

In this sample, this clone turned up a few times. CDR3 region: CASSPRLGTGTWNTEAFF. Written as DNA, the CDR3 is TGCGCCAGCAGTCCCCGTCTCGGGACAGGAACTTGGAACACTGAAGCTTTCTTT. The V and J genes are TRBV4-1 and TRBJ1-1, with 8 bases matching TRBD1. V was pared by 6 bases and J by 1 base, with 16 bases of the junction left unmatched. CDR1 is MGHRA, CDR2 YSYEKL, per germline. The CDR3 is 18 residues long.

This chain's CDR3 is CAISDRGEETQYF. The CDR3 DNA reads as TGTGCCATCAGTGATCGGGGGGAAGAGACCCAGTACTTC. This chain joins TRBV10-3 and TRBJ2-5; 7 bases map to TRBD2. The germline V gene encodes CDR1 ENHRY and CDR2 SYGVKD. This CDR3 has 13 amino acids. Trimming removed 3 bases from V and 3 bases from J; junction bases left unmatched: 1.

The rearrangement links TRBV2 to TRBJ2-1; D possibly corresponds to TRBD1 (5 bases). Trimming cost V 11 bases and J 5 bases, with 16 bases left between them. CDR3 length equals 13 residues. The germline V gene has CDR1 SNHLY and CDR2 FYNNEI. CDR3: CAAGQGRHNEQFF. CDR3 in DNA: TGTGCCGCAGGGCAGGGAAGGCACAATGAGCAGTTCTTC.

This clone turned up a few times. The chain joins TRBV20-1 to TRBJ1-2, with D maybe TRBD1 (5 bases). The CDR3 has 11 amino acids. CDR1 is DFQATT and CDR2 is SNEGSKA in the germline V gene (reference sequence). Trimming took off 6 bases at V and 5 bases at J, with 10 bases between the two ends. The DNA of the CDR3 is TGCAGTGCGCCGGAGGGGTATGGCTACACCTTC. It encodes CSAPEGYGYTF.

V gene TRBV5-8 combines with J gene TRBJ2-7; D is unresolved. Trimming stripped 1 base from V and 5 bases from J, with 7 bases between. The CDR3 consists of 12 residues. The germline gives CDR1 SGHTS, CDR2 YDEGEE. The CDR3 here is CASSLSRNEQYF. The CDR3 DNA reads TGTGCCAGCAGCTTGAGCAGGAACGAGCAGTACTTC.